One T cell receptor beta chain is described in this entry. This specimen belongs to a study of T cell changes during pregnancy in multiple sclerosis. TCRdb keeps only in-frame clones here, not all; method: immunoSEQ multiplex PCR. The sample holds some 60,000 clones, 75% to 95% seen once. Sample: peripheral blood, taken after pregnancy. The TCR comes from a female donor in good health, enrolled as a control in a pregnancy study.

The CDR3 protein is CASSQDGATNEKLFF. The CDR3 coding sequence is TGCGCCAGCAGCCAAGACGGTGCAACTAATGAAAAACTGTTTTTT. The chain joins TRBV4-3 to TRBJ1-4; D is undetermined. The CDR3 runs to 15 residues. CDR1 is LGHNA, CDR2 YSLEER, per germline. Trimming took off 0 bases at V and 0 bases at J, with 5 bases between the two ends.